This T cell receptor beta chain appears in the sequencing data of a study of T-cell memory formation after mild COVID-19. TCRdb analysed the 5' RACE reads with MiXCR anew, one entry per CDR3 protein. The table lists some 45,000 distinct CDR3 sequences, 25% to 35% of them singletons. V was cut by 0 bases and J by 7 bases, with 19 bases left in between. In germline, CDR1 is MGHRA, CDR2 YSYEKL. This CDR3 is 17 amino acids long. In this sample, this clonotype turned up a few times. V and J are TRBV4-1 and TRBJ1-5, with D hard to call. The receptor's source is a man younger than 35 who had mild COVID-19 (a few samples of this study predate the infection). Cell type and time point are not known. Sequencing was carried out using PBMCs or a T cell subset sorted from them (not recorded which). This CDR3 is CASSQDLRAGSGQPQHF. The CDR3 bases are TGCGCCAGCAGCCAAGATTTACGGGCGGGAAGTGGGCAGCCCCAGCATTTT.